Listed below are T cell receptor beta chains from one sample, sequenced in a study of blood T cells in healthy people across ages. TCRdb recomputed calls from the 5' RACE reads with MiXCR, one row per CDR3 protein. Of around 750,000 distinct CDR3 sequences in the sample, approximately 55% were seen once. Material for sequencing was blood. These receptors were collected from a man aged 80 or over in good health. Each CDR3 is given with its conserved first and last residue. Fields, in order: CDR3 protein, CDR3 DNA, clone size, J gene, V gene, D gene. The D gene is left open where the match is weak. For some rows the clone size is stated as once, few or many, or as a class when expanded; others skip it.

CDR3aa: CASHRVGRVHEQYF
CDR3nt: TGTGCCAGCCACAGAGTAGGCAGGGTACACGAGCAGTACTTC
abundance: -
j_gene: TRBJ2-7
v_gene: TRBV11-2
d_gene: -

CDR3aa: CASSHRQGGASTDTQYF
CDR3nt: TGTGCCAGCAGCCACCGACAGGGGGGCGCATCCACAGATACGCAGTATTTT
abundance: -
j_gene: TRBJ2-3
v_gene: TRBV7-2
d_gene: TRBD1

CDR3aa: CASSPLAGVSYEQYF
CDR3nt: TGTGCCAGCAGCCCCTTAGCGGGAGTCTCCTACGAGCAGTACTTC
abundance: few
j_gene: TRBJ2-7
v_gene: TRBV7-2
d_gene: TRBD2

CDR3aa: CASSQDFQGGEQYF
CDR3nt: TGTGCCAGCAGCCAAGATTTCCAGGGAGGTGAGCAGTACTTC
abundance: few
j_gene: TRBJ2-7
v_gene: TRBV3-1
d_gene: -

CDR3aa: CASSLIAGGLNTEAFF
CDR3nt: TGTGCCAGCAGTTTAATTGCGGGAGGGCTGAACACTGAAGCTTTCTTT
abundance: -
j_gene: TRBJ1-1
v_gene: TRBV27
d_gene: -

CDR3aa: CASSSKLEEVDLYGYTF
CDR3nt: TGTGCCAGCAGCTCAAAGTTGGAGGAAGTGGACCTCTATGGCTACACCTTC
abundance: -
j_gene: TRBJ1-2
v_gene: TRBV21-1
d_gene: -

CDR3aa: CASSAGITGELFF
CDR3nt: TGTGCCAGCAGCGCTGGGATAACCGGGGAGCTGTTTTTT
abundance: -
j_gene: TRBJ2-2
v_gene: TRBV7-8
d_gene: -

CDR3aa: CASSQGTSGYYVQYF
CDR3nt: TGTGCCAGCAGCCAAGGGACTAGCGGCTACTACGTGCAGTACTTC
abundance: -
j_gene: TRBJ2-7
v_gene: TRBV4-2
d_gene: TRBD2

CDR3aa: CASSSGDGPLNTEAFF
CDR3nt: TGTGCCAGCAGCTCGGGGGACGGACCTCTGAACACTGAAGCTTTCTTT
abundance: -
j_gene: TRBJ1-1
v_gene: TRBV7-9
d_gene: -

CDR3aa: CAIRGLAGTDTQYF
CDR3nt: TGTGCCATCAGAGGACTAGCGGGCACAGATACGCAGTATTTT
abundance: -
j_gene: TRBJ2-3
v_gene: TRBV10-3
d_gene: TRBD2

CDR3aa: CASSQWRLAGYNEQFF
CDR3nt: TGTGCCAGCAGCCAATGGCGACTAGCGGGTTACAATGAGCAGTTCTTC
abundance: -
j_gene: TRBJ2-1
v_gene: TRBV14
d_gene: TRBD2

CDR3aa: CASRFGGADEQYF
CDR3nt: TGCGCCAGCAGATTCGGGGGAGCGGACGAGCAGTACTTC
abundance: -
j_gene: TRBJ2-7
v_gene: TRBV5-1
d_gene: -

CDR3aa: CSAADQWDNEQFF
CDR3nt: TGCAGTGCCGCGGACCAATGGGACAATGAGCAGTTCTTC
abundance: -
j_gene: TRBJ2-1
v_gene: TRBV20-1
d_gene: -

CDR3aa: CASSRPTGQVETQYF
CDR3nt: TGTGCCAGCAGTCGCCCCACCGGACAGGTAGAGACCCAGTACTTC
abundance: few
j_gene: TRBJ2-5
v_gene: TRBV12-3/TRBV12-4
d_gene: TRBD1

CDR3aa: CSAQTGNSNQPQHF
CDR3nt: TGCAGTGCCCAGACAGGGAATAGCAATCAGCCCCAGCATTTT
abundance: once
j_gene: TRBJ1-5
v_gene: TRBV20-1
d_gene: TRBD1

CDR3aa: CASSPTLRRGRVDYEQYF
CDR3nt: TGTGCCAGCAGCCCAACCCTTCGCCGGGGTCGGGTAGATTACGAGCAGTACTTC
abundance: few
j_gene: TRBJ2-7
v_gene: TRBV14
d_gene: -

CDR3aa: CASSVATGGGSGGYTF
CDR3nt: TGTGCCAGCAGCGTAGCCACCGGAGGGGGCAGCGGTGGCTACACCTTC
abundance: -
j_gene: TRBJ1-2
v_gene: TRBV9
d_gene: TRBD1

CDR3aa: CASSPRRGPAGYRYTF
CDR3nt: TGTGCCAGCAGTCCCCGCCGGGGGCCGGCTGGATATCGCTACACCTTC
abundance: -
j_gene: TRBJ1-2
v_gene: TRBV6-6
d_gene: -

CDR3aa: CASSYSRTYEQFF
CDR3nt: TGTGCCAGCAGTTATAGCCGAACCTACGAGCAGTTCTTC
abundance: -
j_gene: TRBJ2-1
v_gene: TRBV6-6
d_gene: -

CDR3aa: CASSYSGDRGAKNIQYF
CDR3nt: TGTGCCAGCAGTTACTCGGGGGACAGGGGAGCCAAAAACATTCAGTACTTC
abundance: many
j_gene: TRBJ2-4
v_gene: TRBV6-2/TRBV6-3
d_gene: TRBD1

CDR3aa: CASSFSPGLAGAGQYF
CDR3nt: TGTGCCAGCAGTTTCTCTCCGGGACTAGCGGGAGCCGGGCAGTACTTC
abundance: -
j_gene: TRBJ2-7
v_gene: TRBV27
d_gene: TRBD2

CDR3aa: CASSIRQGSRYEQYF
CDR3nt: TGTGCCAGCAGCATCAGACAGGGATCGAGGTACGAGCAGTACTTC
abundance: -
j_gene: TRBJ2-7
v_gene: TRBV28
d_gene: TRBD1

CDR3aa: CASSFQEFYEQYF
CDR3nt: TGCGCCAGCAGCTTCCAGGAATTCTACGAGCAGTACTTC
abundance: few
j_gene: TRBJ2-7
v_gene: TRBV5-1
d_gene: -

CDR3aa: CASSFGPGQAYEQYF
CDR3nt: TGTGCCAGCAGCTTTGGCCCGGGACAGGCCTACGAGCAGTACTTC
abundance: few
j_gene: TRBJ2-7
v_gene: TRBV7-9
d_gene: TRBD1

CDR3aa: CASSSLAVYSSYNEQFF
CDR3nt: TGCGCCAGCAGCTCGTTAGCGGTCTATAGCTCCTACAATGAGCAGTTCTTC
abundance: few
j_gene: TRBJ2-1
v_gene: TRBV5-1
d_gene: -

CDR3aa: CASSVGTLLSYEQYF
CDR3nt: TGTGCCAGCAGCGTAGGGACACTTCTGTCCTACGAGCAGTACTTC
abundance: few
j_gene: TRBJ2-7
v_gene: TRBV9
d_gene: -

CDR3aa: CASSYSGGHGRAAPATNEKLFF
CDR3nt: TGTGCCAGCAGTTACTCCGGCGGACATGGCAGGGCGGCCCCTGCAACTAATGAAAAACTGTTTTTT
abundance: few
j_gene: TRBJ1-4
v_gene: TRBV6-5
d_gene: -

CDR3aa: CANHGTSRSYEQYF
CDR3nt: TGTGCCAACCACGGGACTAGCAGATCCTACGAGCAGTACTTC
abundance: -
j_gene: TRBJ2-7
v_gene: TRBV12-3/TRBV12-4
d_gene: TRBD2

CDR3aa: CSVEDLTSGSSYNEQFF
CDR3nt: TGCAGCGTTGAAGATCTTACTAGCGGGAGCTCCTACAATGAGCAGTTCTTC
abundance: few
j_gene: TRBJ2-1
v_gene: TRBV29-1
d_gene: TRBD2

CDR3aa: CATSDTGTGADTQYF
CDR3nt: TGTGCCACCAGTGATACCGGGACAGGGGCAGATACGCAGTATTTT
abundance: -
j_gene: TRBJ2-3
v_gene: TRBV24-1
d_gene: TRBD1

CDR3aa: CASSVNRGAPEEAFF
CDR3nt: TGCGCCAGCAGCGTGAACAGGGGGGCCCCTGAAGAAGCTTTCTTT
abundance: -
j_gene: TRBJ1-1
v_gene: TRBV5-1
d_gene: TRBD1

CDR3aa: CASRLGQGMHRYAYF
CDR3nt: TGCGCCAGCAGGCTCGGTCAGGGGATGCACAGATACGCGTATTTT
abundance: -
j_gene: TRBJ2-3
v_gene: TRBV10-2
d_gene: -

CDR3aa: CASRRGLDEKLFF
CDR3nt: TGTGCCAGCCGCAGGGGGTTGGATGAAAAACTGTTTTTT
abundance: -
j_gene: TRBJ1-4
v_gene: TRBV7-2
d_gene: TRBD1

CDR3aa: CASSPYLAGGNHRYAYF
CDR3nt: TGTGCCAGCAGCCCGTACTTAGCGGGAGGGAACCACAGATACGCGTATTTT
abundance: -
j_gene: TRBJ2-3
v_gene: TRBV3-1
d_gene: TRBD2

CDR3aa: CASTPQGANYGYTF
CDR3nt: TGTGCCAGCACCCCACAGGGGGCGAACTATGGCTACACCTTC
abundance: -
j_gene: TRBJ1-2
v_gene: TRBV5-6
d_gene: TRBD1

CDR3aa: CSGLSSLYGYTF
CDR3nt: TGCAGCGGCCTATCATCCCTCTATGGCTACACCTTC
abundance: few
j_gene: TRBJ1-2
v_gene: TRBV29-1
d_gene: -

CDR3aa: CASSEPRGNQETQYF
CDR3nt: TGTGCCAGCAGTGAACCCAGGGGAAACCAAGAGACCCAGTACTTC
abundance: -
j_gene: TRBJ2-5
v_gene: TRBV25-1
d_gene: -

CDR3aa: CASRAGVGGPYPEQYF
CDR3nt: TGTGCCAGCAGGGCGGGTGTGGGGGGACCCTATCCCGAGCAGTACTTC
abundance: -
j_gene: TRBJ2-7
v_gene: TRBV7-2
d_gene: -

CDR3aa: CASSPQAQWAEAFF
CDR3nt: TGTGCCAGCTCACCACAGGCACAGTGGGCTGAAGCTTTCTTT
abundance: -
j_gene: TRBJ1-1
v_gene: TRBV18
d_gene: -